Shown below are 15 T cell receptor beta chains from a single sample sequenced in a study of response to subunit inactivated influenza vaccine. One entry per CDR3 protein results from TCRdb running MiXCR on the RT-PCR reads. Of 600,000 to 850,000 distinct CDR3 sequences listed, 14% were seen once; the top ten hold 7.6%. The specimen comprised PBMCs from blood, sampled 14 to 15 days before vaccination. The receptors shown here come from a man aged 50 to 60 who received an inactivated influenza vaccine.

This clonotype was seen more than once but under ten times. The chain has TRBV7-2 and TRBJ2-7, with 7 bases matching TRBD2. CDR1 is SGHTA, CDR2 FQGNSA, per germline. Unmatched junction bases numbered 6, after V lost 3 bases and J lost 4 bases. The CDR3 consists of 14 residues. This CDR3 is CASSFERDRYEQYF. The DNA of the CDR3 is TGTGCCAGCAGCTTCGAGCGGGACCGGTACGAGCAGTACTTC.

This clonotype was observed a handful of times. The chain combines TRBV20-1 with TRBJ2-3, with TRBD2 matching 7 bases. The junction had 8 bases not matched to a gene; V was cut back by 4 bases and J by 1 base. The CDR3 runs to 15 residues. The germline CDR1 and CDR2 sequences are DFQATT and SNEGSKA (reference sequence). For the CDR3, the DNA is TGCAGTGCTATCTCCCAGCGGGGCCGCACAGATACGCAGTATTTT. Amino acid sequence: CSAISQRGRTDTQYF.

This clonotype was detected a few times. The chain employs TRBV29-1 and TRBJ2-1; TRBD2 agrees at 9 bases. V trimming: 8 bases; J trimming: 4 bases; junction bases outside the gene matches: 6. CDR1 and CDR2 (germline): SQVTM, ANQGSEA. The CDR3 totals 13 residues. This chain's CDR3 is CSTTTSGYNEQFF. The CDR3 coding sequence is TGCAGCACCACGACTAGCGGTTACAATGAGCAGTTCTTC.

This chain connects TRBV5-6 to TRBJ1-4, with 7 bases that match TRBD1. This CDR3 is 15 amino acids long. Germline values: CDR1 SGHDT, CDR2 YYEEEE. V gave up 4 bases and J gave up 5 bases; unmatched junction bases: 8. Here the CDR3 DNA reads TGTGCCAGCAGCCGCAAACCGGGACAGAATGAAAAACTGTTTTTT. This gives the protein CASSRKPGQNEKLFF.

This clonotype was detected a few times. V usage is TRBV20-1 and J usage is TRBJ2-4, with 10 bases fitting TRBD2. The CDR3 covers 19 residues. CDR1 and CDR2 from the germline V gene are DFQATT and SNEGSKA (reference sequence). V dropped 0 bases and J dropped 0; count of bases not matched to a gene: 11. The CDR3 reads CSARDWASGSSRAKNIQYF. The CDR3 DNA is TGCAGTGCTAGAGATTGGGCTAGCGGGAGTTCTAGAGCCAAAAACATTCAGTACTTC.

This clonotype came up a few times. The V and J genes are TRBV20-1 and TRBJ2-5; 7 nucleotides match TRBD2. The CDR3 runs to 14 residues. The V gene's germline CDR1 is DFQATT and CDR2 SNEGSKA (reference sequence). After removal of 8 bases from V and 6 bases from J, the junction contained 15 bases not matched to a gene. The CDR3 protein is CSPRGDIAVKTQYF. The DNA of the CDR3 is TGCAGTCCTCGGGGGGATATAGCGGTTAAGACCCAGTACTTC.

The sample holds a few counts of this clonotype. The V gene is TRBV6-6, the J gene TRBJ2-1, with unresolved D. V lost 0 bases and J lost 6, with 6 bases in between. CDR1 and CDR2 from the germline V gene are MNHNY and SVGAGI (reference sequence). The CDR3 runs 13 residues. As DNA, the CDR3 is TGTGCCAGCAGTTACTCGAATGGCAATGAGCAGTTCTTC. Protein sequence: CASSYSNGNEQFF.

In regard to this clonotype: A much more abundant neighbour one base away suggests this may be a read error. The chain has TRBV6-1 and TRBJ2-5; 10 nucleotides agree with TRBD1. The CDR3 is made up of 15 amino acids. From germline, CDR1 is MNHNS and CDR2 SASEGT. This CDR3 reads CASSMDRGFGETRYF. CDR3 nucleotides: TGTGCCAGCAGTATGGACAGGGGGTTTGGAGAGACCCGGTACTTC.

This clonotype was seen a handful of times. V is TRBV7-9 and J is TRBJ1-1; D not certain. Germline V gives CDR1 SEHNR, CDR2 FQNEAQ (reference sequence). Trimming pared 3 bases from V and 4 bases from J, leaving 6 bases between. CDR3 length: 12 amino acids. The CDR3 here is CASSLDLTEAFF. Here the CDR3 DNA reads TGTGCCAGCAGCTTGGATCTCACTGAAGCTTTCTTT.

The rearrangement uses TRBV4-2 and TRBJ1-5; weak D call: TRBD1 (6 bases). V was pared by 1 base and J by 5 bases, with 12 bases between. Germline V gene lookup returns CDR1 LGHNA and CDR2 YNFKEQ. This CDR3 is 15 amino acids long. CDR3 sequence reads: CASSQAGDRDQPQHF. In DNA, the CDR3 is TGTGCCAGCAGCCAAGCAGGGGATAGGGATCAGCCCCAGCATTTT.

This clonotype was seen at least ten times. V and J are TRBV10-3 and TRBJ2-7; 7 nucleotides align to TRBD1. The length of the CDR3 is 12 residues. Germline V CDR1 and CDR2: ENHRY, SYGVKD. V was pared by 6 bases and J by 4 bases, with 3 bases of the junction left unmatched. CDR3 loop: CAIRGDSYEQYF. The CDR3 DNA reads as TGTGCCATCAGGGGGGACAGTTACGAGCAGTACTTC.

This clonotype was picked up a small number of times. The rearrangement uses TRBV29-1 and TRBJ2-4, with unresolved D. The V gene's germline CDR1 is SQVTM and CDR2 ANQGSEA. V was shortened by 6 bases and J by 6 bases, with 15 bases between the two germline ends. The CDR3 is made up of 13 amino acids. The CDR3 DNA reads TGCAGCGTGGCCACGGCTGCTCTAAACATTCAGTACTTC. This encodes CSVATAALNIQYF. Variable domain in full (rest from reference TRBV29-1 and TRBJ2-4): SAVISQKPSRDICQRGTSLTIQCQVDSQVTMMFWYRQQPGQSLTLIATANQGSEATYESGFVIDKFPISRPNLTFSTLTVSNMSPEDSSIYLCSVATAALNIQYFGAGTRLSVL.

CDR3 protein: CASSLGVAGRNEQFF. The CDR3 DNA sequence: TGCGCCAGCAGCTTGGGGGTAGCGGGACGGAATGAGCAGTTCTTC. This chain joins TRBV5-1 and TRBJ2-1, with 8 bases lining up with TRBD2. J was trimmed by 7 bases and V by 0 bases; bases with no gene match: 6. The germline V gene encodes CDR1 SGHRS and CDR2 YFSETQ. This CDR3 comprises 15 residues.

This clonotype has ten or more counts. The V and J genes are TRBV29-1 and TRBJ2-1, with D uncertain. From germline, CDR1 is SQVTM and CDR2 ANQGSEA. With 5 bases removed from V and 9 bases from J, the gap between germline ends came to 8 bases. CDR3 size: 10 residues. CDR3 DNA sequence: TGCAGCGTTCGGAATCGTGAGCAGTTCTTC. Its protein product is CSVRNREQFF.

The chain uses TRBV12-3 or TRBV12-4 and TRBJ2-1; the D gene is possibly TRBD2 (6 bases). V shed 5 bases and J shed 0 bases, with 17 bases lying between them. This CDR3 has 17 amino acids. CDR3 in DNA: TGTGCCAGCAGTCCTAGTCGGGCGGGGCCCTCCTACAATGAGCAGTTCTTC. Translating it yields CASSPSRAGPSYNEQFF.